This paragraph covers one T cell receptor (beta chain) sequence. There are 14 residues in the CDR3. V trimming: 8 bases; J trimming: 4 bases; junction bases outside the gene matches: 5. CDR1 and CDR2 from the germline V gene are WSHSY and SAAADI. This record belongs to a study of blood T cell repertoires in COVID-19. Overall study: Acute and convalescent COVID-19 samples came from the United States, Italy and Spain. Sample material is recorded as cDNA or gDNA derived from T cells, B-cell-depleted T cells, or PBMCs.

Per the authors' pipeline: Reference gene primer amplification yielded estimated nucleated cell counts. TCRdb's table, derived via immunoSEQ multiplex PCR, lists solely in-frame clones and lacks some. That table is the source of V, J and clone size, and D and trimming were worked out from the DNA. This table holds about 60,000 clones, approximately 80% found once. Seattle patient enrollment occurred during active infection, with longitudinal follow-up thereafter. The TCR originated in a man aged 25 to 45 with COVID-19, enrolled during active disease. Material for sequencing was peripheral blood. The chain couples TRBV10-2 to TRBJ2-7, with 13 bases lining up with TRBD2. Here the CDR3 reads CASRTSGSAYEQYF. DNA of the CDR3: TGCGCCAGCCGGACTAGCGGGAGTGCTTACGAGCAGTACTTC.